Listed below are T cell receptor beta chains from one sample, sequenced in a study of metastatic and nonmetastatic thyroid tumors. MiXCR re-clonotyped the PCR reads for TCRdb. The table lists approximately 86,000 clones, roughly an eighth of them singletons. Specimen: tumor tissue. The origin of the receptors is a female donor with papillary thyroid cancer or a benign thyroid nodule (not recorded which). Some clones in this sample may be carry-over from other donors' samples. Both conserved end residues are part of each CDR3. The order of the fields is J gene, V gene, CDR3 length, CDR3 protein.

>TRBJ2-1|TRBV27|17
CASSHAHRSSISYEQFF
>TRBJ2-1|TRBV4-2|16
CASSQDRSGRNDEQFF
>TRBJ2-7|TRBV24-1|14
CATSDNGQRYEQYF
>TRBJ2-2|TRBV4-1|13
CASSLMNTGELFF
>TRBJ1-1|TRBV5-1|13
CASSVKGDTEAFF
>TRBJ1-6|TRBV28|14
CASSLGGRGSPLHF
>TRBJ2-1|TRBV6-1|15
CASSLAGRRVNEQFF
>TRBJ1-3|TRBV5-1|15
CASSFFGASGNTIYF
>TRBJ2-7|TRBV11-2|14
CASSAAGGPGEQYF
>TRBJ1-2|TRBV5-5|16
CASSLMGDSQGYGYTF
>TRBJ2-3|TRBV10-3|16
CAISEWTSGSTDTQYF
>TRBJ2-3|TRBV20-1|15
CSALTGTTTTDTQYF
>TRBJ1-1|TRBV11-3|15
CASSLVTAVNTEAFF
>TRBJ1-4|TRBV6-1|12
CASSEAGGKLFF
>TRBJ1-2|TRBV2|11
CASSGGGGYTF
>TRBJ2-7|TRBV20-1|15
CSAKSIAGDSYEQYF
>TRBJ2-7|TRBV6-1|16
CASSELGAGPISEQYF
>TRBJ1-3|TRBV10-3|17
CAISESGGTSSGNTIYF
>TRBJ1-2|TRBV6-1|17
CSSSPGDRALYGYGYTF
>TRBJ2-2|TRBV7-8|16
CASSPRSGRPSGELFF
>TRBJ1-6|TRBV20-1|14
CSAPSGSYNSPLHF
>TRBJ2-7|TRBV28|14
CASSGSRGRYEQYF
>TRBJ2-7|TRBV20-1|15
CSAHPPAGGFYEQYF
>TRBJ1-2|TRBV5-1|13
CASSLAGREGYTF
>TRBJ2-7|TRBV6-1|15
CASGFGGRGIGEQYF
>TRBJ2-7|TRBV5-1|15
CAISLSILVAYEQYF
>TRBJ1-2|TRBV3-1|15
CASSQSSHRTHGYTF
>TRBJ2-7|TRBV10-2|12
CATTPNYYEQYF
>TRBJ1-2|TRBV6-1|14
CASTGRSGNYGYTF
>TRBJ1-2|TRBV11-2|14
CASSRDRGNYGYTF
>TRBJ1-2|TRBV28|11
CASSDHYGYTF
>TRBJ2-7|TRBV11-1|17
CASSRAGPPGQGYEQYF
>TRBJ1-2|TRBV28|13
CASSVQGYYGYTF
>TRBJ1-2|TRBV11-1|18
CASSLAGQGPALNYGYTF
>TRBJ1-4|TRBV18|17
CASSPKKGTGPNEKLFF
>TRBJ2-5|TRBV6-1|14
CASSEARNRETQYF
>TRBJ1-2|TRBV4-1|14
CASRFWTVKNGYTF
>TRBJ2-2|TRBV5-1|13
CASSSSSAGELFF
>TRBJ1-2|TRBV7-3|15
CASSLTGQANYGYTF
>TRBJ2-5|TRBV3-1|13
CASSPGVGETQYF
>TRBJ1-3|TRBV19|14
CASRGQNSGNTIYF
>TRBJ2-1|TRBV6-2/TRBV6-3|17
CASIYSSVEVSYNEQFF